Here is one TCR beta chain with its context. Its antigen remains unidentified. No base-level quality is on record; no much larger clone is a single base apart. The data were taken from a study of blood T cell repertoires in COVID-19 (dated by TCRdb to about 2020). Context from the whole study: Samples from collaborators originated in the United States, Italy and Spain and spanned both the acute and convalescent phases of COVID-19. The prospective study material was composed of cDNA or gDNA derived from T cells, B-cell-depleted T cells, or PBMCs. Subjects who had been exposed to COVID-19, were actively infected with it, or had recovered from it provided the deeply sampled blood TCRbeta repertoires that made up the dataset. The repertoires were released in a freely available public database intended as a resource for research on the immune response to SARS-CoV-2. The samples were drawn from two sources: the first 160 participants of the ongoing ImmuneRACE study, and 950 to 1,500 subjects contributed by 6 global collaborators. A de-identified subject ID, COVID-19 status, age in years and sex were almost always included in the sample metadata. Where available, HLA class I and class II types were obtained from metadata supplied by the sample provider rather than from assay-based typing.

General conclusions and limits of the study: The quantity of clinical and demographic metadata differed by source and by participant and was supplied without curation.

TCRbeta CDR3 regions were amplified from genomic DNA by means of the immunoSEQ Assay, a bias-controlled multiplex PCR. The source study handled its data this way. Within the assay, amplification of reference gene primers was used to estimate how many nucleated cells each sample contained. To quantify the absolute abundance of each unique TCRbeta CDR3 rearrangement, sequence reads were collapsed and filtered. For each sample, productive Simpson clonality was calculated by taking the square root of Simpson's diversity index across productive rearrangements. Here the immuneACCESS table is served through TCRdb, limited to in-frame sequences with V and J called. Missing clones are a known gap in these copies; in checked studies unresolved V genes cover under half, and the rest lacks a known reason. Clone size and the V and J calls come from that table; the DNA yielded D and trimming. Present in this sample are around 99,000 clones, less than 85% of which were seen just once. The ten largest clonotypes hold around 18% of the sample.

CDR1 and CDR2 are drawn from the germline V gene: KGHSH, LQKENI. The junction carries 15 bases between V and J, which are trimmed by 3 bases and 7 bases respectively. Reading from cysteine to phenylalanine, the CDR3 counts 15 amino acids. Only the CDR3 part of the read is kept: 45 bases, read in frame from the first base. Collaborating institutions collected whole blood in K2EDTA tubes following their own protocols. For TCRbeta analysis, collaborators shipped samples as frozen whole blood, isolated PBMCs, or DNA extracted from either of those sample types. Source material: peripheral blood. This sequence originates from a woman older than 75 with active or convalescent COVID-19. The rearrangement combines TRBV18 with TRBJ1-4, with TRBD1 tentatively as D gene (5 bases match). The DNA is as follows: TGTGCCAGCTCACCCCAAGGGACCGGGGGTGAAAAACTGTTTTTT. It translates as CASSPQGTGGEKLFF.